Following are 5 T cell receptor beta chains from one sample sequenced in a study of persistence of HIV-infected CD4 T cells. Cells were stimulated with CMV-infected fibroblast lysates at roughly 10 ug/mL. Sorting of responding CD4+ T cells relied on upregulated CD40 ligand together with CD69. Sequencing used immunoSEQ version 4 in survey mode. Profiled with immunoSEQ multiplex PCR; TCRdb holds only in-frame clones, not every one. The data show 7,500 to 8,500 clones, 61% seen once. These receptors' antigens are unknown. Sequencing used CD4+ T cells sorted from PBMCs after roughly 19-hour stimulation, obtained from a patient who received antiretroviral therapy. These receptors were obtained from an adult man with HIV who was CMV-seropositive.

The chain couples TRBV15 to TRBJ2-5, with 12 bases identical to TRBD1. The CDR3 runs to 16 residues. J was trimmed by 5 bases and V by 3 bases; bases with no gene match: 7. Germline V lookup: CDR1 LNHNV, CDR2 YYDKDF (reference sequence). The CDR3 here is CATSRVGTGGAETQYF. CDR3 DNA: TGTGCCACCAGCAGGGTGGGGACAGGGGGCGCGGAGACCCAGTACTTC. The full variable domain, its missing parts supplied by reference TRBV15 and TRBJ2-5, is DAMVIQNPRYQVTQFGKPVTLSCSQTLNHNVMYWYQQKSSQAPKLLFHYYDKDFNNEADTPDNFQSRRPNTSFCFLDIRSPGLGDTAMYLCATSRVGTGGAETQYFGPGTRLLVL.

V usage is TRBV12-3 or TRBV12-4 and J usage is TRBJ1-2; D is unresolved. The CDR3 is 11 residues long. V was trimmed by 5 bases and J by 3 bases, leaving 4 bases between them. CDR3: CASSRYYGYTF. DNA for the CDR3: TGTGCCAGCAGTCGGTACTATGGCTACACCTTC.

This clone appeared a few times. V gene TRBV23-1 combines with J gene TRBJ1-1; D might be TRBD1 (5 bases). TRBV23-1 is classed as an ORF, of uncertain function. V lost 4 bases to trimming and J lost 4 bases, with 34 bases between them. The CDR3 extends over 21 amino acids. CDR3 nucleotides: TGCGCCAGCAGTCCTCCAACTCAAACGACAGATGTAACACGGGCGGGCACTGAAGCTTTCTTT. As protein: CASSPPTQTTDVTRAGTEAFF.

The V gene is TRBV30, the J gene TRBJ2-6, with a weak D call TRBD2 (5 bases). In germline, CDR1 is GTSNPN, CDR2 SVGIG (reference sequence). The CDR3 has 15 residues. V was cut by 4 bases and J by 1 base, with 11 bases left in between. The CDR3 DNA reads TGTGCCTGGACAACGGGGATATCTGGGGCCAACGTCCTGACTTTC. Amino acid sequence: CAWTTGISGANVLTF.

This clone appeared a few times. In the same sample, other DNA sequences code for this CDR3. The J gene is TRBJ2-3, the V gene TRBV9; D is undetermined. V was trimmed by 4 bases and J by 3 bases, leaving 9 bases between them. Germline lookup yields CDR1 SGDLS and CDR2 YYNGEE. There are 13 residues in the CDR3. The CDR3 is CASSPARTDTQYF. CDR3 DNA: TGTGCCAGCAGCCCCGCGAGGACAGATACGCAGTATTTT. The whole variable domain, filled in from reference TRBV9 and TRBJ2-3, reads DSGVTQTPKHLITATGQRVTLRCSPRSGDLSVYWYQQSLDQGLQFLIQYYNGEERAKGNILERFSAQQFPDLHSELNLSSLELGDSALYFCASSPARTDTQYFGPGTRLTVL.